This T cell receptor (beta chain) is drawn from a study of beta chain features in type 1 diabetes. Study-wide background: Investigators examined 107,917,701 sorted cells across all samples.

Study-wide points: A cDNA-based sequencing approach could over-represent cells with high TCR expression. In all four CD4+ subsets, TCRB CDR3 length was significantly, moderately reduced in type 1 diabetes.

Sampling consisted of one heparinised blood draw per donor, averaging around 120 mL. CD45RO/CCR7/CD25/CD127/CD95/CD27 separated CD4+ naive, central memory, regulatory and stem cell-like memory cells by sorting. This clone was recorded a few times. What it binds is not known. This CDR3 comprises 15 residues. The authors reverse transcribed all of the isolated RNA, so sequencing captured expressed TCRB transcripts. Clones were sequenced by immunoSEQ multiplex PCR, and TCRdb holds only the in-frame ones, with some missing. The sample holds about 340,000 clones; roughly 12% are singletons and the top ten take roughly 0.015%.

This rearrangement joins TRBV21-1 to TRBJ2-3; the table's D call TRBD2 went unverified against the DNA. TRBV21-1 is given as a pseudogene. The sequence derives from a woman under 30 with type 1 diabetes. Sequencing was performed on naive CD4+ T cells from blood. DNA of the CDR3: TGTGCCACCCCGGAGGCGGGAGGGTCGCCAGATACGCAGTATTTT. This translates into CATPEAGGSPDTQYF.